This entry describes one T cell receptor (beta chain). Its cognate antigen is unknown. The V end was cut by 4 bases, the J end by 6 bases, with 15 bases between. The CDR3 totals 15 residues. From germline, CDR1 is SGHAT and CDR2 FQNNGV. This record belongs to a study of T-cell memory formation after mild COVID-19. Study-wide points: Clones that contracted from day 15 to 85 were balanced CD4/CD8, while later expanders leaned CD4+.

TCRdb reprocessed the 5' RACE reads via MiXCR and lists one record per CDR3 protein. The table records 300,000 to 400,000 distinct CDR3 sequences, approximately 13% of them present only once. The chain is built from TRBV11-2 and TRBJ2-2; a possible D gene is TRBD2 (6 bases). The sequencing sample was made of PBMCs or a T cell subset sorted from them (not recorded which). The sequence derives from a man aged 18 to 35 who had mild COVID-19 (a few samples of this study predate the infection). Cell type and time point are not known. This CDR3 reads CASSSRQGGAGELFF. Here the CDR3 DNA reads TGTGCCAGCAGCTCCCGCCAGGGCGGGGCCGGGGAGCTGTTTTTT. The entire variable domain, with the rest obtained from reference TRBV11-2 and TRBJ2-2, is as follows: EAGVAQSPRYKIIEKRQSVAFWCNPISGHATLYWYQQILGQGPKLLIQFQNNGVVDDSQLPKDRFSAERLKGVDSTLKIQPAKLEDSAVYLCASSSRQGGAGELFFGEGSRLTVL.